This entry concerns a single TCR beta chain. The antigen is unknown. The data were obtained in a study of identifying expanded T cells in peripheral blood. Broader study findings: Around 1.2 clones differed between technical replicates, versus about 15 and 19 over time. Clone count variance between roughly 2-week samples rose with total template count.

Generated by immunoSEQ multiplex PCR, the TCRdb table keeps only in-frame clones and is missing some. This sample has 70,000 to 100,000 clones; around nine tenths occur once, and the top ten carry about 4.2%. V was pared by 3 bases and J by 0 bases, with 17 bases between. The CDR3 loop spans 17 amino acids. Germline-derived CDR1 and CDR2 are SEHNR and FQNEAQ (reference sequence). The gene calls are TRBV7-9 and TRBJ2-5, with TRBD1 as a possible D gene (6 bases). This clonotype originated in a person between 18 and 75 years old in good health. Sequencing was carried out using blood. CDR3 region: CASSFDRKGDYQETQYF. The CDR3 DNA follows: TGTGCCAGCAGCTTTGACAGGAAAGGGGATTACCAAGAGACCCAGTACTTC.